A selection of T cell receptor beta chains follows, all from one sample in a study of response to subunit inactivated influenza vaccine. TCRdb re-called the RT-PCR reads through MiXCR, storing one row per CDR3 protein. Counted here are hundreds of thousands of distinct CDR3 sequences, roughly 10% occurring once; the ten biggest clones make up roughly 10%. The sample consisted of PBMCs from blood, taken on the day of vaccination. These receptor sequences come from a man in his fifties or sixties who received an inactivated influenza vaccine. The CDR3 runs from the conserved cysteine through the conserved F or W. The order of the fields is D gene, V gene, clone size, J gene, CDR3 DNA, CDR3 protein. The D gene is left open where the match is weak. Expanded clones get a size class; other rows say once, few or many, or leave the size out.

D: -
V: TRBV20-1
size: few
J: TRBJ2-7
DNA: TGCAGTGCTACCGGGCCAGGCTCTACCTACGAGCAGTACTTC
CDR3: CSATGPGSTYEQYF

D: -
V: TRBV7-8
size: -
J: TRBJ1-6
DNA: TGTGCCAGCAGCTTAGCGGGGGCCGCCTATAATTCACCCCTCCACTTT
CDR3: CASSLAGAAYNSPLHF

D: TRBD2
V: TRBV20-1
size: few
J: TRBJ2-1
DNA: TGCAGTACTGGGACTAGCGGGGACCTGGGGGAGCAGTTCTTC
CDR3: CSTGTSGDLGEQFF

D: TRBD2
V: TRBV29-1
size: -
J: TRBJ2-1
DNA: TGCAGCGTTTCCGGGACTAGCTTTCATGAGCAGTTCTTC
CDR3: CSVSGTSFHEQFF

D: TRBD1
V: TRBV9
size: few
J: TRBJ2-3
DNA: TGTGCCAGCAGCGTAGCTACTTATGGACAGGGTGGCACAGATACGCAGTATTTT
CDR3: CASSVATYGQGGTDTQYF

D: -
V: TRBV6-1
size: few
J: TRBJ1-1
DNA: TGTGCCAGCATAACCACCAGCCGGGGGGCTGAAGCTTTCTTT
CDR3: CASITTSRGAEAFF

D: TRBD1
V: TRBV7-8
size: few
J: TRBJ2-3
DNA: TGTGCCAGCAGCTCCGTGGGACGAGGGGGCCAATCAGATACGCAGTATTTT
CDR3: CASSSVGRGGQSDTQYF

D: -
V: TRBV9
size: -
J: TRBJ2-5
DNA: TGTGCCAGCAGCGTCCGCCCTGGGGAAGAGACCCAGTACTTC
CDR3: CASSVRPGEETQYF

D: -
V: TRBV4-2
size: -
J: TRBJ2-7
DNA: TGTGCCAGCAGCCAAGATTTTAACAGGGAGTCACACGAGCAGTACTTC
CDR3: CASSQDFNRESHEQYF

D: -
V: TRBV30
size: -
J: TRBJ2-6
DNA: TGTGCCTGCCCTGCGACAGGAGATGGGGCCAACGTCCTGACTTTC
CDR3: CACPATGDGANVLTF

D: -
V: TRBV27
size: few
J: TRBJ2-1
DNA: TGTGCCAGCAGTCGTCCGAGGGGTGAGCAGTTCTTC
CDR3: CASSRPRGEQFF